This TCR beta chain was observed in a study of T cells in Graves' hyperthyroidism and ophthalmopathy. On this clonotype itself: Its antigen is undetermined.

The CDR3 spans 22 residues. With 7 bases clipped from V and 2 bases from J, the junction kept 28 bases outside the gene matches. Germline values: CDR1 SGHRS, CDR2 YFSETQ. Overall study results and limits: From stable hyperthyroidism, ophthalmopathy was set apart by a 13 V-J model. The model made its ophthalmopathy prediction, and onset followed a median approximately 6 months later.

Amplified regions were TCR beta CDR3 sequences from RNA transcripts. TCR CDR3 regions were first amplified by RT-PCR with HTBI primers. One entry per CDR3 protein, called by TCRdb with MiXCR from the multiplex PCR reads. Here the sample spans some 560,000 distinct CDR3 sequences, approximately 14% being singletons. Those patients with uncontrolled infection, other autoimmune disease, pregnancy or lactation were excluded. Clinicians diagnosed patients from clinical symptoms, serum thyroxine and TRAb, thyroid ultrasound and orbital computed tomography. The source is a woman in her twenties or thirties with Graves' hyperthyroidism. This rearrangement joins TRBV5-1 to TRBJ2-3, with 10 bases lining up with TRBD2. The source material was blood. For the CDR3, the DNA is TGCGCCAGCTCTTGGGGCACCTCAAGGGTATCTAGCGGGAGTTTCCCCACAGATACGCAGTATTTT. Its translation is CASSWGTSRVSSGSFPTDTQYF.